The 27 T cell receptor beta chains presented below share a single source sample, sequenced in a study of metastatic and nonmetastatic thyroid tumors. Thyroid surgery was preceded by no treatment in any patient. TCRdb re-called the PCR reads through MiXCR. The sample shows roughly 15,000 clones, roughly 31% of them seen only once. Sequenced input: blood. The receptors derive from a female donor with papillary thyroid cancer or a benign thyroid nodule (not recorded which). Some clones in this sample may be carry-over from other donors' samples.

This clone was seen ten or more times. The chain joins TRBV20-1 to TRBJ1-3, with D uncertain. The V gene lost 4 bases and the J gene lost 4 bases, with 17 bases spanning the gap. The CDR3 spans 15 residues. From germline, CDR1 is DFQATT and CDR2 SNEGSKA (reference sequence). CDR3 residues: CSATDQEGMGNTIYF. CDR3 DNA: TGCAGTGCTACAGACCAGGAGGGAATGGGAAACACCATATATTTT.

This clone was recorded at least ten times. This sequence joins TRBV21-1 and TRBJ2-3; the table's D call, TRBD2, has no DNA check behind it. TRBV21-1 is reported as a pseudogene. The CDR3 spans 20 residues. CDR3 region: CASSRTSGKSALGNTDTQYF. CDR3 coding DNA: TGTGCCAGCAGCAGAACTAGCGGGAAGTCAGCATTGGGTAACACAGATACGCAGTATTTT.

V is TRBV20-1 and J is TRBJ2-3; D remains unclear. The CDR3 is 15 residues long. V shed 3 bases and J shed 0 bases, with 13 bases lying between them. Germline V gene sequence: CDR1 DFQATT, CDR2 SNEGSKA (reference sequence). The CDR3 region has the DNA TGCAGTGCTAGGGGCGGTGCGCGTAGCACAGATACGCAGTATTTT. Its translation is CSARGGARSTDTQYF.

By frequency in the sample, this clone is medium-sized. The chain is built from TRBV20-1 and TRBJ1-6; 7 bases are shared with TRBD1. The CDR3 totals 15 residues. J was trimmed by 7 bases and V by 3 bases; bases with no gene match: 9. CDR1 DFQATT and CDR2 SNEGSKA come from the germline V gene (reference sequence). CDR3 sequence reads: CSASLPDRTNSPLHF. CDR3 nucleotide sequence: TGCAGTGCTAGCCTACCGGACAGGACAAATTCACCCCTCCACTTT.

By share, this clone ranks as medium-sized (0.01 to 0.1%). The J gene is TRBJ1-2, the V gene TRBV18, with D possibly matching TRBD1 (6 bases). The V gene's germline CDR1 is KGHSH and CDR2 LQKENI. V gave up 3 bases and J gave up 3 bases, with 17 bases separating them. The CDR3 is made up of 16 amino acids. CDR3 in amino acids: CASSPVTGGEDYGYTF. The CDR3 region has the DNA TGTGCCAGCTCACCCGTTACGGGGGGCGAAGACTATGGCTACACCTTC.

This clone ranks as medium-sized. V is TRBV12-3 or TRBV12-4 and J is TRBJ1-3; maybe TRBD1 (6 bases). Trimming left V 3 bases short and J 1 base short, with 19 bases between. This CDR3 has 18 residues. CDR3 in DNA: TGTGCCAGCAGTTTTTCGTTCGGCAGGGGAGAGTCTGGAAACACCATATATTTT. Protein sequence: CASSFSFGRGESGNTIYF.

In nucleotides, the CDR3 is TGCGCCAGCAGCCGAGAACAGAGGACAGGGGAAAACGGGGAGCTGTTTTTT. Residues: CASSREQRTGENGELFF. V is TRBV4-1 and J is TRBJ2-2; 9 nucleotides match TRBD1. V trimming: 4 bases; J trimming: 7 bases; junction bases outside the gene matches: 13. Germline CDR1 and CDR2: MGHRA and YSYEKL. CDR3 size: 17 residues.

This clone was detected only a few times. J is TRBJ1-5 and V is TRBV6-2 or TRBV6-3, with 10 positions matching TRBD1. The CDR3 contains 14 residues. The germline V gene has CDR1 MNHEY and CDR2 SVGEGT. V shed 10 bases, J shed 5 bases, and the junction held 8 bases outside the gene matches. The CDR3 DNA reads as TGTGCCATCTCTGACAGGGGGCTGGATCAGCCCCAGCATTTT. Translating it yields CAISDRGLDQPQHF.

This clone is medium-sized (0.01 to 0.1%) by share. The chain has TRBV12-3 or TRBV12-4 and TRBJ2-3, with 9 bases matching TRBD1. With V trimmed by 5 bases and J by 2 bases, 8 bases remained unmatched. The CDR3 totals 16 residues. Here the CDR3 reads CASSPRTGESTDTQYF. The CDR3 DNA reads TGTGCCAGCAGTCCGCGGACAGGGGAGTCCACAGATACGCAGTATTTT.

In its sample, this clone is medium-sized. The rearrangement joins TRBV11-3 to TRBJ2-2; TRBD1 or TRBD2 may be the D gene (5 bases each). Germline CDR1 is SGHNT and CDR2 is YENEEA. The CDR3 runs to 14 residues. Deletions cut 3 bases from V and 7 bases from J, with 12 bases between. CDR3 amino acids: CASSLRGMNGELFF. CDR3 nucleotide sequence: TGTGCCAGCAGCTTGAGGGGCATGAACGGGGAGCTGTTTTTT.

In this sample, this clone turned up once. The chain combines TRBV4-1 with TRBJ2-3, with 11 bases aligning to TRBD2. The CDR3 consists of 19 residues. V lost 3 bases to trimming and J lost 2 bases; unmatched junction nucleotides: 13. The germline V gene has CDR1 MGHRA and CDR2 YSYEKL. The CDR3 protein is CASSQARTSGLGLTDTQYF. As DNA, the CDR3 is TGCGCCAGCAGCCAGGCTAGGACTAGCGGGCTGGGTCTCACAGATACGCAGTATTTT.

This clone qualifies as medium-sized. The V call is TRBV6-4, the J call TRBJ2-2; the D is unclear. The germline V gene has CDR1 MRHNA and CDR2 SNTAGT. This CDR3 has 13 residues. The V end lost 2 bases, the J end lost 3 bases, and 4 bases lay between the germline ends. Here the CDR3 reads CASSDRDTGELFF. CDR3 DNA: TGTGCCAGCAGTGACAGGGACACCGGGGAGCTGTTTTTT.

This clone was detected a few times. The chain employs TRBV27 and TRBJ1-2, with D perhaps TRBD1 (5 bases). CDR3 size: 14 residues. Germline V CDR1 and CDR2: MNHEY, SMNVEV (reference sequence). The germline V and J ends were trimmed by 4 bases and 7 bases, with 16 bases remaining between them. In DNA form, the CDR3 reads TGTGCCAGCAGTTCCTCCCTACGGGGCACTGGCTACACCTTC. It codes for CASSSSLRGTGYTF.

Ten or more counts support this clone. The CDR3 is CASSLDYYYEQYF. The CDR3 DNA is TGTGCCAGCAGCTTGGACTACTACTACGAGCAGTACTTC. The chain combines TRBV5-4 with TRBJ2-7; D ambiguous. V lost 0 bases and J lost 3, with 7 bases in between. Looked up from germline, CDR1 is SGHNT and CDR2 is YYREEE (reference sequence). The CDR3 consists of 13 residues. Variable domain in full (rest from reference TRBV5-4 and TRBJ2-7): ETGVTQSPTHLIKTRGQQVTLRCSSQSGHNTVSWYQQALGQGPQFIFQYYREEENGRGNFPPRFSGLQFPNYSSELNVNALELDDSALYLCASSLDYYYEQYFGPGTRLTVT.

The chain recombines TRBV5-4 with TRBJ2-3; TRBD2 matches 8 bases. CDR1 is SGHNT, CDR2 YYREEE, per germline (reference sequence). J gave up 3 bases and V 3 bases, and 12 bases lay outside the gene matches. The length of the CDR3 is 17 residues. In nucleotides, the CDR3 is TGTGCCAGCAGCTCGGGGGTTGCGGGAGGAGGGACAGATACGCAGTATTTT. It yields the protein CASSSGVAGGGTDTQYF.

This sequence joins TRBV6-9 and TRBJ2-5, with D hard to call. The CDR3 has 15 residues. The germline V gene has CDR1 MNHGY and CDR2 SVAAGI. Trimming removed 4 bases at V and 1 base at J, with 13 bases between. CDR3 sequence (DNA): TGTGCCAGCAGTTCGTTTACAAGAACCCAAGAGACCCAGTACTTC. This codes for CASSSFTRTQETQYF.

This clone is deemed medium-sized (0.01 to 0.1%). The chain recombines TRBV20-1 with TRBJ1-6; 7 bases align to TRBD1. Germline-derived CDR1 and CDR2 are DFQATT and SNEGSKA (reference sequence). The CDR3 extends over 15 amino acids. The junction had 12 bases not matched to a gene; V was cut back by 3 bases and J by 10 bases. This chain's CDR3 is CSASGRDSNSSPLHF. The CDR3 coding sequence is TGCAGTGCTAGTGGAAGGGACAGTAATTCATCACCCCTCCACTTT.

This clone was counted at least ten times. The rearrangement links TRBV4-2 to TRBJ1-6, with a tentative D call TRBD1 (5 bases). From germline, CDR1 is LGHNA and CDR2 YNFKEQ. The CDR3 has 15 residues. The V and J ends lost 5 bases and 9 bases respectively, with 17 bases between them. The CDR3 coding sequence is TGTGCCAGCAGCGGGGGTGGGGTCGCAGCTTCACCCCTCCACTTT. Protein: CASSGGGVAASPLHF.

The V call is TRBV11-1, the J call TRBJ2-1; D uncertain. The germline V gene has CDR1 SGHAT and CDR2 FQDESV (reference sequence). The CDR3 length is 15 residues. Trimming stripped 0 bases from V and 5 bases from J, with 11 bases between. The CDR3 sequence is CASSLAGKGNNEQFF. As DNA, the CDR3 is TGTGCCAGCAGCTTAGCGGGGAAGGGTAACAATGAGCAGTTCTTC.

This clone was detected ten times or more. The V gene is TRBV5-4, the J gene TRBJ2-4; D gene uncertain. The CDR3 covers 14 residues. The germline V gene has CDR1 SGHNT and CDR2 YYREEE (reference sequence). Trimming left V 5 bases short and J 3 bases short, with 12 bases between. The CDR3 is CASSSPGNKNIQYF. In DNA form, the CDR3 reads TGTGCCAGCAGTTCCCCGGGTAACAAAAACATTCAGTACTTC.

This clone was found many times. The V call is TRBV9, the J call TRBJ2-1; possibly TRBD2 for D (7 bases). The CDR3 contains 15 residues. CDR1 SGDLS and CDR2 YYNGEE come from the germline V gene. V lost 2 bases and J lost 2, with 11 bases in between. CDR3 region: CASSVDGGPYNEQFF. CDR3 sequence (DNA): TGTGCCAGCAGCGTCGACGGGGGGCCCTACAATGAGCAGTTCTTC.

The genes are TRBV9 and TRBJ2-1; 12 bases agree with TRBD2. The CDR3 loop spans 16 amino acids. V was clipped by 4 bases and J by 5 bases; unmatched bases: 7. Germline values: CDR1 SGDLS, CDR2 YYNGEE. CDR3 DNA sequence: TGTGCCAGCAGCTCTCGGACTAGCGGGGTCCACAATGAGCAGTTCTTC. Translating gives CASSSRTSGVHNEQFF.

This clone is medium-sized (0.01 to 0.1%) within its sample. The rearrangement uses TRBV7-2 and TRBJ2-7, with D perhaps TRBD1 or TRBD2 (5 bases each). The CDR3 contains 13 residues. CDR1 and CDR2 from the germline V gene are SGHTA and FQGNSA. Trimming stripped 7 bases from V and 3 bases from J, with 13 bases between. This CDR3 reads CASILGGGYEQYF. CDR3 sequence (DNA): TGTGCCAGCATCCTTGGGGGTGGCTACGAGCAGTACTTC.

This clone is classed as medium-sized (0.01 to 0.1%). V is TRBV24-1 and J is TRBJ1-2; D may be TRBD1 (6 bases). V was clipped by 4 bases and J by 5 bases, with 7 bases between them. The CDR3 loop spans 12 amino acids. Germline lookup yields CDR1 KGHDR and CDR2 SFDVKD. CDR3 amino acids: CATSEQGYGYTF. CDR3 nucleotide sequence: TGTGCCACCAGTGAGCAGGGGTATGGCTACACCTTC.

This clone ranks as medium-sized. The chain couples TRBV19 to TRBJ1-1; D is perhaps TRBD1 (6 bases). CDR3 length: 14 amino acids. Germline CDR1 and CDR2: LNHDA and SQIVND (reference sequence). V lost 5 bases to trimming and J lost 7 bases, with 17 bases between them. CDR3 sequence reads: CASSPQRGGIEAFF. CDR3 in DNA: TGTGCCAGTAGTCCTCAGCGGGGGGGCATTGAAGCTTTCTTT.

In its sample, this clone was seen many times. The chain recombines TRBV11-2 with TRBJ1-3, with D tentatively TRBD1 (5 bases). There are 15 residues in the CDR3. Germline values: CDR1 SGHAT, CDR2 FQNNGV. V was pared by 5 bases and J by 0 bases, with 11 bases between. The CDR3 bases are TGTGCCAGCAGCCAGGACGGGGGCTCTGGAAACACCATATATTTT. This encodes CASSQDGGSGNTIYF.

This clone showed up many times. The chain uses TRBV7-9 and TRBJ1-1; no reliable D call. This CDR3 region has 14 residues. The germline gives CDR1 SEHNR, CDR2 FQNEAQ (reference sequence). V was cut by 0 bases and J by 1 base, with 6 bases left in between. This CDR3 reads CASSLASQNTEAFF. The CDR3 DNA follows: TGTGCCAGCAGCTTAGCGTCTCAGAACACTGAAGCTTTCTTT.